This record covers a single T cell receptor beta chain. There are 15 residues in the CDR3. Every single donor had an approximately 2.5 ml blood sample drawn. The entry originates in a study of monozygotic twins with inflammatory bowel disease. During cDNA synthesis, UMIs that each contained a 6-nucleotide sample barcode were added by means of template switching. TCRdb reprocessed the 5' RACE reads and stores each CDR3 protein as one record, lacking DNA. The sample has fewer than 400,000 distinct CDR3 sequences. The TCR was taken from a human donor with ulcerative colitis or Crohn's disease, or a healthy co-twin of an affected twin (not recorded which). The sample comprised blood. The V call is TRBV5-3, the J call TRBJ1-5; there is no DNA to check the TCRdb D call of TRBD1. TRBV5-3 is an ORF, and what it does is uncertain. The CDR3 is CARSPEWGINQPQHF.